This T cell receptor (beta chain) comes out of a study of T cells in Graves' hyperthyroidism and ophthalmopathy. Germline V gives CDR1 WNHNN, CDR2 SYGVQD (reference sequence). This CDR3 contains 16 residues. The ends lost 2 bases at V and 5 bases at J; junction bases unmatched: 10. This clonotype has only a few counts. Using RNA transcripts as the source, TCR beta CDR3 regions were amplified. Primed by the HTBI set, a first-round RT-PCR was run on the TCR CDR3. MiXCR was run by TCRdb on the multiplex PCR reads, yielding one entry per CDR3 protein. The sample shows 660,000 or so distinct CDR3 sequences, more than 20% of them seen only once.

Material: blood. The chain has TRBV10-1 and TRBJ2-5; 8 nucleotides line up with TRBD2. The TCR originated in a young man with Graves' ophthalmopathy. Written as DNA, the CDR3 is TGCGCCAGCAGTGAGCTTCGGGAGGGAGGCGGGGAGACCCAGTACTTC. It encodes CASSELREGGGETQYF.